This T cell receptor beta chain was profiled in a study of blood T cell repertoires in COVID-19. Across the whole study: COVID-19 samples, acute and convalescent, were from the United States, Italy and Spain. The analysed material was cDNA or gDNA that came from T cells, B-cell-depleted T cells, or PBMCs.

The germline gives CDR1 MDHEN, CDR2 SYDVKM. The germline V and J ends were trimmed by 4 bases and 7 bases, with 5 bases remaining between them. The CDR3 is 11 amino acids. The Seattle patients joined while their infection was active and were tracked longitudinally afterward. Study processing details: Amplification of reference gene primers provided the estimated nucleated cell counts. The data were produced by immunoSEQ multiplex PCR, yet TCRdb's version contains in-frame clones alone and is incomplete. That table is the source of V, J and clone size, and D and trimming were worked out from the DNA. In the table there are 150,000 to 200,000 clones, roughly 84% of which are singletons.

The chain uses TRBV28 and TRBJ2-1; the D is unclear. Sequencing used peripheral blood. The receptor was isolated from a person aged 65 to 85 with COVID-19, enrolled during active disease. The CDR3 DNA follows: TGTGCCAGCAGTTGGAGTAATGAGCAGTTCTTC. Translating gives CASSWSNEQFF.